The 24 T cell receptor beta chains given below trace back to one sample, sequenced in a study of blood T cells in healthy people across ages. It was with a sample-barcoded 5' primer and a J-beta primer mix that a second PCR of roughly 7 to 12 cycles was run. One entry per CDR3 protein, called by TCRdb with MiXCR from the 5' RACE reads. This table holds about 970,000 distinct CDR3 sequences, 45% to 60% found once. The sample taken for sequencing was blood. The receptor set was obtained from a woman in her sixties or seventies in good health.

The rearrangement joins TRBV4-1 to TRBJ2-3, with 8 bases that match TRBD2. This CDR3 is 16 amino acids long. Per the germline V gene, CDR1 is MGHRA and CDR2 is YSYEKL. Trimming cost V 0 bases and J 1 base; bases outside gene matches: 3. CDR3 region: CASSQEGGLGTDTQYF. The CDR3 DNA reads as TGCGCCAGCAGCCAAGAAGGGGGACTAGGCACAGATACGCAGTATTTT.

This chain links TRBV6-2 or TRBV6-3 with TRBJ1-2; D possibly corresponds to TRBD1 (5 bases). Germline-derived CDR1 and CDR2 are MNHEY and SVGEGT. Trimming removed 5 bases from V and 0 bases from J, with 10 bases in between. The CDR3 has 14 amino acids. CDR3 amino acids: CASSKTVPNYGYTF. The CDR3 DNA is TGTGCCAGCAGTAAGACAGTCCCTAACTATGGCTACACCTTC.

The genes are TRBV20-1 and TRBJ2-3, with 7 bases fitting TRBD2. The trim removed 0 bases at V and 7 bases at J, leaving 4 bases unmatched. Per the germline V gene, CDR1 is DFQATT and CDR2 is SNEGSKA (reference sequence). The CDR3 extends over 13 amino acids. In DNA form, the CDR3 reads TGCAGTGCTAGAGATCGGGGGGTCCATACGCAGTATTTT. Encoded protein: CSARDRGVHTQYF.

The chain uses TRBV25-1 and TRBJ2-3; D unresolved. Germline values: CDR1 MGHDK, CDR2 SYGVNS. This CDR3 region has 12 residues. Deletions cut 1 base from V and 10 bases from J, with 9 bases between. CDR3 DNA: TGTGCCAGCAGTGAATTCCTGGATGCGCAGTATTTT. It encodes CASSEFLDAQYF. Full variable domain (remainder filled in from reference TRBV25-1 and TRBJ2-3): EADIYQTPRYLVIGTGKKITLECSQTMGHDKMYWYQQDPGMELHLIHYSYGVNSTEKGDLSSESTVSRIRTEHFPLTLESARPSHTSQYLCASSEFLDAQYFGPGTRLTVL.

At least ten counts were recorded for this clonotype. J is TRBJ2-3 and V is TRBV29-1; D tentatively reads TRBD1 or TRBD2 (5 bases each). The CDR3 has 13 amino acids. Per germline, CDR1 SQVTM and CDR2 ANQGSEA. The V gene lost 6 bases and the J gene lost 4 bases, with 14 bases spanning the gap. CDR3 sequence: CSVAAGSADTQYF. Here the CDR3 DNA reads TGCAGCGTCGCCGCAGGGAGCGCAGATACGCAGTATTTT.

This rearrangement joins TRBV5-1 to TRBJ2-7, with 8 bases matching TRBD1. CDR3 length: 13 amino acids. V shed 4 bases, J shed 7 bases, and the junction held 7 bases outside the gene matches. Germline V gene sequence: CDR1 SGHRS, CDR2 YFSETQ. CDR3 residues: CASSPPGGQEQYF. The CDR3 bases are TGCGCCAGCAGCCCTCCAGGGGGCCAGGAGCAGTACTTC.

This clonotype was found a few times. This chain uses TRBV10-3 with TRBJ2-5; 8 bases fit TRBD2. The CDR3 is 15 amino acids. V lost 4 bases, J lost 4 bases, and 8 bases stayed unmatched. Germline loops: CDR1 ENHRY, CDR2 SYGVKD. Written as DNA, the CDR3 is TGTGCCATCAGTGGAGTAGCGGGATGGAGAGAGACCCAGTACTTC. Translating it yields CAISGVAGWRETQYF.

This clonotype was seen more than once but under ten times. The V call is TRBV6-1, the J call TRBJ2-1; possibly TRBD1 for D (5 bases). Germline-derived CDR1 and CDR2 are MNHNS and SASEGT. The CDR3 length is 14 residues. Deletions cut 6 bases from V and 11 bases from J, with 20 bases between. The chain's CDR3 is CASRDLIQVRKQFF. The CDR3 DNA sequence: TGTGCCAGCAGGGACCTCATACAGGTCAGGAAGCAGTTCTTC.

Here the CDR3 reads CASSLGLAGGNTQYF. For the CDR3, the DNA is TGTGCCAGCAGCTTGGGACTAGCGGGAGGCAATACGCAGTATTTT. V gene TRBV7-2 combines with J gene TRBJ2-3; 15 bases match TRBD2. The CDR3 spans 15 residues. Germline CDR1 and CDR2: SGHTA and FQGNSA. Trimming removed 3 bases from V and 7 bases from J; junction bases left unmatched: 2.

The chain joins TRBV3-1 to TRBJ2-3, with a weak D call TRBD2 (5 bases). Between the trimmed V and J ends, which lost 0 bases and 11 bases, there was a span of 15 bases. This CDR3 region has 14 residues. CDR1 and CDR2 (germline): LGHDT, YNNKEL (reference sequence). The CDR3 DNA sequence: TGTGCCAGCAGCCAAGAGACCAACCGGGGTTGGCAGTATTTT. Translated, it gives CASSQETNRGWQYF.

This clonotype has just a few counts. V usage is TRBV29-1 and J usage is TRBJ1-2; D not certain. The CDR3 runs to 11 residues. CDR1 and CDR2 from the germline V gene are SQVTM and ANQGSEA. The germline V and J ends were trimmed by 5 bases and 8 bases, with 12 bases remaining between them. In DNA form, the CDR3 reads TGCAGCGTTCGGAGGCCGTCCGGCTACACCTTC. Protein sequence: CSVRRPSGYTF.

V is TRBV19 and J is TRBJ1-5, with no clear D. Germline V gene data show CDR1 as LNHDA and CDR2 as SQIVND (reference sequence). This CDR3 has 12 amino acids. Trimming shortened V by 3 bases and J by 11 bases, and 11 bases separated the two germline ends. CDR3 residues: CASSISGLTQHF. The CDR3 coding sequence is TGTGCCAGTAGTATTTCCGGATTGACCCAGCATTTT.

This chain links TRBV7-2 with TRBJ2-3, with D perhaps being TRBD1 or TRBD2 (5 bases each). The germline V gene has CDR1 SGHTA and CDR2 FQGNSA. The CDR3 is 14 amino acids. Trimming left V 5 bases short and J 0 bases short, with 9 bases between. CDR3 residues: CASSVGDSTDTQYF. The CDR3 DNA is TGTGCCAGCAGCGTAGGGGACAGCACAGATACGCAGTATTTT.

This chain connects TRBV12-3 or TRBV12-4 to TRBJ2-7, with a tentative D call TRBD2 (5 bases). V lost 6 bases and J lost 5, with 14 bases in between. The CDR3 runs 13 residues. The chain's CDR3 is CASRRGRADEQYF. The CDR3 nucleotides are TGTGCCAGCAGGAGAGGGAGAGCAGACGAGCAGTACTTC.

V gene TRBV6-2 or TRBV6-3 combines with J gene TRBJ1-1; 8 nucleotides line up with TRBD1. V lost 1 base, J lost 7 bases, and 5 bases stayed unmatched. There are 14 residues in the CDR3. Germline CDR1 reads MNHEY; CDR2 reads SVGEGT. The CDR3 region is CASSYYRQGLEAFF. For the CDR3, the DNA is TGTGCCAGCAGTTACTATCGACAGGGGCTTGAAGCTTTCTTT.

The sample holds a few counts of this clonotype. The rearrangement uses TRBV7-2 and TRBJ2-3; D may be TRBD1 (6 bases). With 5 bases removed from V and 2 bases from J, the gap between germline ends came to 11 bases. The CDR3 is made up of 14 amino acids. In germline, CDR1 is SGHTA, CDR2 FQGNSA. The CDR3 DNA sequence: TGTGCCAGCAGCCCCAGGGGATACACAGATACGCAGTATTTT. It codes for CASSPRGYTDTQYF.

The gene calls are TRBV28 and TRBJ2-5; TRBD1 is a possible D gene (6 bases). This CDR3 region has 17 residues. Trimming shortened V by 2 bases and J by 5 bases, and 21 bases separated the two germline ends. Germline CDR1 and CDR2: MDHEN and SYDVKM. CDR3 nucleotide sequence: TGTGCCAGCAGTTTAAGCACGGGACAACCGGGGTGGGAGACCCAGTACTTC. Translating it yields CASSLSTGQPGWETQYF.

This chain uses TRBV11-2 with TRBJ2-7; D not resolved. V was cut by 0 bases and J by 2 bases, with 11 bases left in between. This CDR3 has 15 residues. The germline V gene encodes CDR1 SGHAT and CDR2 FQNNGV. The CDR3 loop reads CASSLDLGPAYEQYF. CDR3 nucleotides: TGTGCCAGCAGCTTAGATCTCGGACCAGCCTACGAGCAGTACTTC.

The rearrangement links TRBV20-1 to TRBJ2-7; D tentatively reads TRBD1 or TRBD2 (6 bases each). CDR3 size: 15 residues. V was shortened by 5 bases and J by 6 bases, with 23 bases between the two germline ends. Germline V lookup: CDR1 DFQATT, CDR2 SNEGSKA (reference sequence). The CDR3 coding sequence is TGCAGTGCTTGGAAGAGGGGGGCTGTGGGCTGCGAGCAGTACTTC. Translating it yields CSAWKRGAVGCEQYF.

This clonotype appeared a few times. The CDR3 nucleotides are TGCAGTGCGCTCGGACAGGGGATTTTAAATGAGCAGTTCTTC. This translates into CSALGQGILNEQFF. V usage is TRBV20-1 and J usage is TRBJ2-1; TRBD1 aligns across 9 bases. Germline assignment: CDR1 DFQATT and CDR2 SNEGSKA (reference sequence). This CDR3 is built from 14 residues. With V trimmed by 6 bases and J by 7 bases, 10 bases remained unmatched.

The sample holds a few counts of this clonotype. The chain combines TRBV12-3 or TRBV12-4 with TRBJ1-5, with a weak D call TRBD1 (5 bases). V shed 3 bases and J shed 0 bases, with 12 bases lying between them. The CDR3 contains 16 residues. The CDR3 DNA follows: TGTGCCAGCAGTTTTAGCCAGGGATATAGCAATCAGCCCCAGCATTTT. It specifies CASSFSQGYSNQPQHF.

This clonotype was counted only a few times. The chain links TRBV4-3 to TRBJ2-7; the D is unclear. The V gene's germline CDR1 is LGHNA and CDR2 YSLEER. The CDR3 is 14 amino acids. The V end was cut by 0 bases, the J end by 3 bases, with 9 bases between. The CDR3: CASSQDLGIYEQYF. Written as DNA, the CDR3 is TGCGCCAGCAGCCAAGATCTGGGTATCTACGAGCAGTACTTC.

This chain connects TRBV2 to TRBJ2-2; D is perhaps TRBD2 (5 bases). Trimming took 6 bases from V and 5 from J, leaving 10 bases between them. Germline V gene data show CDR1 as SNHLY and CDR2 as FYNNEI. The CDR3 covers 13 residues. This CDR3 is CASRSRETGELFF. DNA of the CDR3: TGTGCCAGCAGGTCGAGGGAGACCGGGGAGCTGTTTTTT.

The V and J genes are TRBV7-9 and TRBJ2-7; the match to TRBD2 covers 8 bases. The CDR3 contains 16 residues. V gave up 4 bases and J gave up 2 bases; unmatched junction bases: 10. Germline V gene data show CDR1 as SEHNR and CDR2 as FQNEAQ (reference sequence). Here the CDR3 reads CASSSRRGAKPYEQYF. The CDR3 bases are TGTGCCAGCAGCTCACGGCGGGGGGCCAAACCCTACGAGCAGTACTTC. The variable domain in full, completed from reference TRBV7-9 and TRBJ2-7, reads DTGVSQNPRHKITKRGQNVTFRCDPISEHNRLYWYRQTLGQGPEFLTYFQNEAQLEKSRLLSDRFSAERPKGSFSTLEIQRTEQGDSAMYLCASSSRRGAKPYEQYFGPGTRLTVT.